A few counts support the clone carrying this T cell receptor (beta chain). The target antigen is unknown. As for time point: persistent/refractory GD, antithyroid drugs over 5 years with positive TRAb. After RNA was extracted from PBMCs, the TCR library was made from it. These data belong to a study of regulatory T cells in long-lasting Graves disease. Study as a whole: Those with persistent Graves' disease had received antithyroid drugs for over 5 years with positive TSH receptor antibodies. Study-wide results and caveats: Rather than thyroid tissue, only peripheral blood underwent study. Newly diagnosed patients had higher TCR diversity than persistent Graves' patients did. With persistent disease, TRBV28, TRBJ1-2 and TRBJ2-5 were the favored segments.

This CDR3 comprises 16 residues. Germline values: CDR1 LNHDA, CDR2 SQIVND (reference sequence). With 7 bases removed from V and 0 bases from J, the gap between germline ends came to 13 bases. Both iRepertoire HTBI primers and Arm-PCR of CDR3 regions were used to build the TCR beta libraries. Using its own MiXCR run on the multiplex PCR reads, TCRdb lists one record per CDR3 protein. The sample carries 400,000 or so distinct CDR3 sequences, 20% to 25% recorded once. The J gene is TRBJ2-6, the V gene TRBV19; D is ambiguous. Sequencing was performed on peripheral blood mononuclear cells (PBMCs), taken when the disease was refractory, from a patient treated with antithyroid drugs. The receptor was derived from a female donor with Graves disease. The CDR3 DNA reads TGTGCCAGTACGGACGGCACCTTCTCTGGGGCCAACGTCCTGACTTTC. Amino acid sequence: CASTDGTFSGANVLTF.